This TCR beta chain was observed in a study of T cell repertoires in cytomegalovirus infection (dated 2019 in TCRdb). Context from the whole study: Peptide stimulations targeted recently identified HLA-C-restricted CMV epitopes, whose presentation resists viral immunomodulation, together with well-studied HLA-B-restricted epitopes. Because public TCR beta signatures pointed to carriage of CMV infection together with the matching HLA type, the HLA type of each donor mattered for the analysis.

Broader findings and caveats from the paper: The ex vivo response was dominated by HLA-C-restricted CMV-specific TCR beta clonotypes, and the single most frequent clonotype in two of eight donors was supplied by these HLA-C-restricted clonotypes. In both this cohort and an independent cohort of some 380 donors, the cumulative frequency of public TCR beta family members distinguished carriers of CMV infection plus the relevant HLA type.

At least ten counts were recorded for this clonotype. Its recognized antigen is unknown. No clone much larger than this one lies a single base away; base qualities are absent. The listed sequencing device is Illumina HiSeq 1500. TCRdb reprocessed the public reads (quality trimming at Q25 with fastp, clone calling with MiXCR) and kept in-frame beta chains. Every distinct CDR3 protein forms one entry, paired with its most common genes and DNA. In this sample the table shows approximately 1,000,000 distinct CDR3 sequences, less than 40% of which occur a single time. Around 15% of the sample is taken by the ten largest. A distance of 9 bases separates the germline ends of V and J, which lose 6 bases and 2 bases respectively. The germline V gene (reference sequence) supplies CDR1 LNHDA and CDR2 SQIVND. The CDR3 sequence holds 13 residues, the cysteine and phenylalanine included. Of all the DNA, just the CDR3 is kept, 39 bases in frame from base 1.

Interpreted using the paper, the treatment or condition label stands for: in vitro stimulation with specific CMV peptide epitopes to enrich CMV-specific T cells. Recombination joined TRBV19 with TRBJ2-3; the D gene is not confidently resolved. Sequencing was performed on cultured CD8+ T cells from PBMCs, taken from culture after CMV antigen stimulation. This clonotype was obtained from a human donor in good health (CMV status not recorded). Some clones in this sample may be carry-over from other donors' samples. The CDR3 has the sequence CASRSRLTDTQYF. The DNA is TGTGCCAGTAGAAGCCGACTCACAGATACGCAGTATTTT.